One T cell receptor beta chain is described in this entry. This specimen belongs to a study of CD8 T cells in ankylosing spondylitis. MiXCR, applied by TCRdb to the 5' RACE reads, yields one record per CDR3 protein. The table shows around 250,000 distinct CDR3 sequences, with around a tenth occurring only once. The origin of this receptor is a male donor with ankylosing spondylitis or in good health (not recorded which). Source material: blood, either unsorted or a sorted T cell fraction (not recorded which).

In DNA, the CDR3 is TGCAGTGCCCTCGAGACACAACCATACAATGAGCAGTTCTTC. It codes for CSALETQPYNEQFF. This sequence joins TRBV20-1 and TRBJ2-1; D is uncertain. The CDR3 length is 14 residues. Germline CDR1 is DFQATT and CDR2 is SNEGSKA (reference sequence). V was pared by 6 bases and J by 4 bases, with 16 bases between.